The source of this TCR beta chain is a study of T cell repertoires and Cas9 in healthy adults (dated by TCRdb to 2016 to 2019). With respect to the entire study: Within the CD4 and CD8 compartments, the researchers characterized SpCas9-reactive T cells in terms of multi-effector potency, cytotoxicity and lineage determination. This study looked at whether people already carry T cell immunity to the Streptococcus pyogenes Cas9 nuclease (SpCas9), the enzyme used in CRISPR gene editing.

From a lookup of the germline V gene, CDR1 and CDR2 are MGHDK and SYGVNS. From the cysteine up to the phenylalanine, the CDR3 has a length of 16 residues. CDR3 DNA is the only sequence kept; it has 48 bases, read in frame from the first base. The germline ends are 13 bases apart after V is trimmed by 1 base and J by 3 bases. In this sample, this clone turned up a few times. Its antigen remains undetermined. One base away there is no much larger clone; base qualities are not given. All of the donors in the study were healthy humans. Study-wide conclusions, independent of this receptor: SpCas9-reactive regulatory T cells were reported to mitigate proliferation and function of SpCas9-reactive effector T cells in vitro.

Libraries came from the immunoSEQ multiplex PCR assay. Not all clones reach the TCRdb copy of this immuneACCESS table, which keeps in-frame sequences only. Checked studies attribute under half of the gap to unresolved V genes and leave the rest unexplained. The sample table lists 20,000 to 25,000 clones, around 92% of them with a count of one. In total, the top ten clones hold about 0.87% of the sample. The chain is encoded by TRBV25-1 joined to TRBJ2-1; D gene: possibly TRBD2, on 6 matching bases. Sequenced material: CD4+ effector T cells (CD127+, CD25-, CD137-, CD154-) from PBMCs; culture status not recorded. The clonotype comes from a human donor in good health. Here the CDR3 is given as CASSESRGGDYNEQFF. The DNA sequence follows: TGTGCCAGCAGTGAATCCCGTGGCGGGGACTACAATGAGCAGTTCTTC.